The sequence of this TCR beta chain was determined in a study of T cells expressing NK-cell markers. Study in general: Seven of the eight sequenced donors were HCMV-seropositive; one was seronegative.

Note on this clonotype: Its antigen is as yet unknown.

The CDR3 totals 11 residues. Broader study findings: In a group of about 6 donors, dominant NKG2C+ clonotypes represented roughly 1.0-7.0% of CD8+ T cells.

Template switching by 5'RACE with UMIs generated the TCR beta cDNA. From its re-call of the 5' RACE reads, TCRdb lists each CDR3 protein once, without DNA. The listing contains around 280,000 distinct CDR3 sequences. This sequence joins TRBV12-3 or TRBV12-4 and TRBJ1-1. The receptor was derived from a man younger than 35 in good health. The specimen sequenced was blood T cells: a sorted CD56 or NKG2C T cell subset, CD4+ or CD8+ T cells, or bulk PBMC T cells (not recorded which). CDR3 amino acids: CASSQREKAFF.